Shown below are 12 T cell receptor beta chains from a single sample sequenced in a study of breast tumors, draining lymph nodes, adjacent tissues. Axillary draining lymph nodes of breast cancer patients supplied the node samples. TCRdb re-called the multiplex PCR reads through MiXCR, storing one row per CDR3 protein. The sample consists of about 200,000 distinct CDR3 sequences, 31% of them appearing once. The source material was axillary lymph node tissue. These receptors all stem from a female donor with breast cancer. Some clones in this sample may be carry-over from other donors' samples.

This clonotype was seen ten or more times. V gene TRBV7-9 combines with J gene TRBJ1-2; 9 nucleotides align to TRBD1. The CDR3 covers 15 residues. Germline V gene sequence: CDR1 SEHNR, CDR2 FQNEAQ (reference sequence). The trim removed 6 bases at V and 8 bases at J, leaving 13 bases unmatched. The CDR3 sequence: CASSTTGGDSPGYTF. In DNA form, the CDR3 reads TGTGCCAGCAGTACGACAGGGGGAGATTCACCAGGCTACACCTTC.

Notes on this clonotype: This could be a read error, since a much larger clone is one nucleotide away. V and J are TRBV18 and TRBJ2-3, with D unresolved. V was trimmed by 1 base and J by 8 bases, leaving 7 bases between them. The CDR3 has 12 residues. The germline V gene has CDR1 KGHSH and CDR2 LQKENI. The CDR3 bases are TGTGCCAGCTCACCACGAGAAGGTACGCAGTATTTT. It is translated as CASSPREGTQYF.

This clonotype showed up many times. This rearrangement joins TRBV20-1 to TRBJ2-6, with TRBD1 matching 9 bases. V lost 4 bases to trimming and J lost 1 base; unmatched junction nucleotides: 11. Germline lookup yields CDR1 DFQATT and CDR2 SNEGSKA (reference sequence). The CDR3 has 18 residues. Written as DNA, the CDR3 is TGCAGTGCTATCCCGAAGGGACAGGGAACTTCTGGGGCCAACGTCCTGACTTTC. This sequence encodes CSAIPKGQGTSGANVLTF.

This clonotype has a handful of counts. Given a much more abundant clone one base away, this may be a read error. V and J are TRBV20-1 and TRBJ1-5, with D unclear. Germline loops: CDR1 DFQATT, CDR2 SNEGSKA (reference sequence). The CDR3 sequence is 15 residues long. CDR3 DNA: TGCAGTGCTAGCCTTTCAGCGGGGAGCACTCAGCCCCAGCATTTT. Its translation: CSASLSAGSTQPQHF.

This clonotype has at least ten counts. The chain combines TRBV6-2 or TRBV6-3 with TRBJ2-2; D is perhaps TRBD2 (6 bases). CDR1 is MNHEY and CDR2 is SVGEGT in the germline V gene. Trimming pared 7 bases from V and 7 bases from J, leaving 13 bases between. CDR3 length equals 13 residues. The chain's CDR3 is CASTIREIGELFF. The CDR3 DNA follows: TGTGCCAGCACGATACGGGAGATCGGGGAGCTGTTTTTT.

This clonotype has a count of ten or more. V and J are TRBV29-1 and TRBJ2-7; D might be TRBD1 (6 bases). The germline V and J ends were trimmed by 2 bases and 5 bases, with 7 bases remaining between them. Germline assignment: CDR1 SQVTM and CDR2 ANQGSEA. This CDR3 region has 11 residues. CDR3 amino acids: CSVESGDEQYF. The CDR3 nucleotides are TGCAGCGTTGAATCAGGGGACGAGCAGTACTTC.

Of note for this clonotype: This may be a read error: a much more frequent sequence differs by one nucleotide. The rearrangement uses TRBV3-1 and TRBJ2-7; maybe TRBD2 (6 bases). Per the germline V gene, CDR1 is LGHDT and CDR2 is YNNKEL (reference sequence). This CDR3 region has 15 residues. V lost 0 bases and J 3 bases, leaving 12 bases between the germline ends. The DNA of the CDR3 is TGTGCCAGCAGCCAAGAGCCAGCGGACTACTACGAGCAGTACTTC. Protein product: CASSQEPADYYEQYF.

This clonotype has ten or more counts. V usage is TRBV15 and J usage is TRBJ2-7; D is undetermined. The CDR3 consists of 15 residues. Germline values: CDR1 LNHNV, CDR2 YYDKDF (reference sequence). Trimming stripped 0 bases from V and 4 bases from J, with 13 bases between. The CDR3 is CATSRDPLVGYEQYF. DNA for the CDR3: TGTGCCACCAGCAGAGACCCCTTGGTTGGGTACGAGCAGTACTTC.

In its sample, this clonotype was seen many times. The chain uses TRBV5-8 and TRBJ1-3; possibly TRBD1 for D (5 bases). Germline CDR1 SGHTS, CDR2 YDEGEE. There are 16 residues in the CDR3. The V and J ends lost 4 bases and 3 bases respectively, with 17 bases between them. This CDR3 reads CASSKWGVEVGNTIYF. For the CDR3, the DNA is TGTGCCAGCAGCAAATGGGGGGTAGAGGTTGGAAACACCATATATTTT. The full variable domain, with the rest looked up from reference TRBV5-8 and TRBJ1-3, is EAGVTQSPTHLIKTRGQQATLRCSPISGHTSVYWYQQALGLGLQFLLWYDEGEERNRGNFPPRFSGRQFPNYSSELNVNALELEDSALYLCASSKWGVEVGNTIYFGEGSWLTVV.

The rearrangement joins TRBV6-5 to TRBJ1-4, with a possible D match to TRBD1 (5 bases). The V end was cut by 5 bases, the J end by 7 bases, with 14 bases between. Germline V gene sequence: CDR1 MNHEY, CDR2 SVGAGI. The CDR3 has 14 amino acids. The CDR3 DNA reads as TGTGCCAGCAGTAACCAGGGTGAGGGTGAAAAACTGTTTTTT. Residues: CASSNQGEGEKLFF.

This clonotype was detected ten times or more. The V call is TRBV29-1, the J call TRBJ2-1; D not resolved. Trimming stripped 4 bases from V and 2 bases from J, with 6 bases between. CDR1 is SQVTM and CDR2 is ANQGSEA in the germline V gene. The CDR3 is made up of 12 amino acids. CDR3 in DNA: TGCAGCGTTGTTTATACCTACAATGAGCAGTTCTTC. Translated, it gives CSVVYTYNEQFF.

This clonotype was seen ten or more times. The gene calls are TRBV30 and TRBJ2-5; D remains unclear. Germline V gene data show CDR1 as GTSNPN and CDR2 as SVGIG (reference sequence). V was trimmed by 3 bases and J by 5 bases, leaving 7 bases between them. CDR3 size: 11 residues. DNA of the CDR3: TGTGCCTGGAGCTTACAGGAGACCCAGTACTTC. The encoded protein is CAWSLQETQYF. Full variable domain (outside the CDR3, taken from reference TRBV30 and TRBJ2-5): SQTIHQWPATLVQPVGSPLSLECTVEGTSNPNLYWYRQAAGRGLQLLFYSVGIGQISSEVPQNLSASRPQDRQFILSSKKLLLSDSGFYLCAWSLQETQYFGPGTRLLVL.